The source of this T cell receptor (beta chain) is a study of OX40 agonist ivuxolimab in advanced cancers. Overall study: Subjects had a mean age of about 65 years, with a range of 23 to 79; around 84% were male.

Repertoires were generated with immunoSEQ multiplex PCR, while TCRdb's copy carries only in-frame clones and drops some. The data hold approximately 77,000 clones, with 90% observed a single time. Trimming shortened V by 0 bases and J by 8 bases, and 8 bases separated the two germline ends. The germline CDR1 and CDR2 sequences are SGDLS and YYNGEE. This CDR3 is 13 amino acids long. The V gene is TRBV9, the J gene TRBJ2-2; no reliable D call. Sequenced material: CD4+ or CD8+ T cells sorted from blood, taken in a trial of the OX40 agonist ivuxolimab. This sequence originates from an adult with an advanced solid tumor such as melanoma, head and neck, liver or kidney cancer. The DNA for the CDR3 is TGTGCCAGCAGCGTAGCTTTATTTGGGGAGCTGTTTTTT. Translated: CASSVALFGELFF.